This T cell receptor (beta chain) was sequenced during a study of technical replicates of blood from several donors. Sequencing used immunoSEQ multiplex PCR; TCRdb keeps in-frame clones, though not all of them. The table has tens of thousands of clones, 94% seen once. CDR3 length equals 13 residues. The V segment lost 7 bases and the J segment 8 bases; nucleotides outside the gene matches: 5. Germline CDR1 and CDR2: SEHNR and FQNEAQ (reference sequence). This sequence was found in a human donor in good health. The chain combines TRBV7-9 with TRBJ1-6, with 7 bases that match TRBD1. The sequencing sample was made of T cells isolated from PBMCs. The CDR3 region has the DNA TGTGCCAGCAACCGGGACAGAGATTCACCCCTCCACTTT. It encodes CASNRDRDSPLHF. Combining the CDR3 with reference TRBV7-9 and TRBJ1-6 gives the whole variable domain DTGVSQNPRHKITKRGQNVTFRCDPISEHNRLYWYRQTLGQGPEFLTYFQNEAQLEKSRLLSDRFSAERPKGSFSTLEIQRTEQGDSAMYLCASNRDRDSPLHFGNGTRLTVT.